This TCR beta chain was recovered during a study of T cells after yellow fever vaccination. Study summary: For low cell numbers, libraries were made with SMART-Seq v4 Ultra Low Input.

5'RACE template switching generated TCR cDNA, adding a universal primer site and UMIs. MiXCR was run by TCRdb on the 5' RACE reads, yielding one entry per CDR3 protein. Among around 550,000 distinct CDR3 sequences listed, roughly 21% were seen once. Deletions cut 7 bases from V and 5 bases from J, with 11 bases between. The CDR3 consists of 13 residues. The sequence was collected from a man in his thirties or forties who received the YFV17D yellow fever vaccine. Sequenced material: PBMCs, taken 15 days after the yellow fever booster vaccination. The chain couples TRBV12-3 or TRBV12-4 to TRBJ2-2; D gene uncertain. For the CDR3, the DNA is TGTGCCAGCATCCCCGGATCAACCGGGGAGCTGTTTTTT. Translated, it gives CASIPGSTGELFF.